The clone carrying this T cell receptor (beta chain) has more than one count but fewer than ten. Its antigen is not identified. TCRdb re-called the RT-PCR reads through MiXCR, storing one row per CDR3 protein. The sample holds 710,000 or so distinct CDR3 sequences, around 14% seen once. This entry belongs to a study of response to subunit inactivated influenza vaccine. The CDR3 totals 17 residues. CDR1 and CDR2 (germline): MNHEY, SMNVEV (reference sequence). Trimming cost V 5 bases and J 3 bases, with 17 bases left between them. Study results and limitations: Only a handful of new T cells, the authors suggested, are recruited with each seasonal influenza vaccination.

The sequence was obtained from a man aged 50 or older who received an inactivated influenza vaccine. Sequenced material: PBMCs from blood, taken about 12 days after vaccination. V is TRBV27 and J is TRBJ2-6, with TRBD2 as a possible D gene (5 bases). The CDR3 DNA reads TGTGCCAGCAGTCCGGGATATAGGTCGGATGGGGCCAACGTCCTGACTTTC. Its protein is CASSPGYRSDGANVLTF.